The next 23 T cell receptor beta chains were all read from a single sample in a study of tumor and adjacent non-tumor tissue in lung cancer (dated by TCRdb to between 2018 and 2020). RNA was isolated from bulk, unsorted tissue, and RNA quality was assessed with a NanoDrop ND-1000 and an Agilent 2100. Preparation of the library involved multiplex PCR. Sequencer: Illumina HiSeq 2500. TCRbeta libraries were constructed through three rounds of nested PCR with primers (Table S4) according to protocols modified from ARM-PCR. The public reads were run again by TCRdb, first through fastp at Q25 and then through MiXCR, and only productive beta chains were kept. Duplicate CDR3 protein sequences are folded into a single record with the most common DNA and genes. The sample table shows approximately 90,000 distinct CDR3 sequences, and around 59% are seen once. The ten top clones hold roughly 15% of the sample.

Sequencing used lung tumor tissue. The receptor set was obtained from a man between 65 and 80 years old with non-small cell lung cancer.

For this clonotype: A much larger clone lies one base from this, so it may be a read error. V gene TRBV28 combines with J gene TRBJ2-7; the D is unclear. V gave up 2 bases and J gave up 3 bases, with 11 bases separating them. The CDR3 loop spans 14 amino acids. From germline, CDR1 is MDHEN and CDR2 SYDVKM. CDR3 amino acids: CASSLGQSGYEQYF. CDR3 coding DNA: TGTGCCAGCAGTTTAGGTCAGTCCGGCTACGAGCAGTACTTC.

Worth noting for this clonotype: This may be a read error, as it is one base from a much larger clone. The V and J genes are TRBV7-8 and TRBJ1-2, with D unclear. This CDR3 is 14 amino acids long. V shed 1 base and J shed 8 bases, with 14 bases lying between them. Germline V gene lookup returns CDR1 SGHVS and CDR2 FQNEAQ. CDR3 loop: CASSLDVPAGGYTF. The CDR3 coding sequence is TGTGCCAGCAGCTTAGACGTCCCTGCTGGAGGCTACACCTTC. Based on the CDR3 plus reference TRBV7-8 and TRBJ1-2, the full variable domain is GAGVSQSPRYKVAKRGQDVALRCDPISGHVSLFWYQQALGQGPEFLTYFQNEAQLDKSGLPSDRFFAERPEGSVSTLKIQRTQQEDSAVYLCASSLDVPAGGYTFGSGTRLTVV.

A remark on this clonotype: A much larger clone lies a single base off, so this may be a read error. This chain connects TRBV30 to TRBJ2-7, with D maybe TRBD1 (5 bases). The CDR3 is 14 amino acids. Germline CDR1 reads GTSNPN; CDR2 reads SVGIG (reference sequence). This chain's CDR3 is CAWSDPTVSYGQYF. CDR3 bases: TGTGCCTGGAGTGACCCGACAGTGTCCTACGGGCAGTACTTC.

This clonotype was seen a few times. A single base separates this from a much larger clone, so it may be a read error. This rearrangement joins TRBV6-5 to TRBJ2-4, with 9 bases fitting TRBD2. The CDR3 spans 16 residues. Germline V CDR1 and CDR2: MNHEY, SVGAGI. CDR3 DNA sequence: TGTGTCAGCAGTTACTCGATTAGCGGGGGCAAAAACATTCAGTACTTC. Amino acids: CVSSYSISGGKNIQYF.

A word on this clonotype: A much larger clone lies one base from this, so it may be a read error. The chain employs TRBV7-9 and TRBJ2-1, with 7 positions matching TRBD1. The CDR3 spans 16 residues. The germline V gene encodes CDR1 SEHNR and CDR2 FQNEAQ (reference sequence). CDR3 region: CVSSSPLRGPYNEQFF. In DNA, the CDR3 is TGTGTCAGCAGCTCTCCCCTAAGGGGGCCCTACAATGAGCAGTTCTTC.

V is TRBV5-6 and J is TRBJ2-7, with D unresolved. The germline V and J ends were trimmed by 4 bases and 9 bases, with 17 bases remaining between them. Germline V gene lookup returns CDR1 SGHDT and CDR2 YYEEEE. This CDR3 contains 13 residues. CDR3 region: CASSQVPSCGQYF. CDR3 coding DNA: TGTGCCAGCAGCCAGGTACCCTCCTGCGGGCAGTACTTC.

This clonotype was found many times. This chain connects TRBV6-9 to TRBJ1-6, with D possibly being TRBD1 (5 bases). Looked up from germline, CDR1 is MNHGY and CDR2 is SVAAGI. V dropped 7 bases and J dropped 10 bases, with 14 bases sitting between them. The CDR3 spans 13 residues. The CDR3 is CASIGGRRSPLHF. The CDR3, as DNA: TGTGCCAGCATCGGGGGACGGAGATCACCCCTCCACTTT.

On this clonotype itself: A read error may produce the germline difference seen at one junction end. This sequence joins TRBV5-1 and TRBJ2-3; 11 bases are a match to TRBD1. The germline V gene has CDR1 SGHRS and CDR2 YFSETQ. This CDR3 contains 16 residues. CDR3 region: CTSRKEGTGGTDTQYF. The DNA for the CDR3 is TGCACCAGCAGGAAGGAGGGGACAGGGGGGACAGATACGCAGTATTTT.

This clonotype has a single count. V gene TRBV11-3 combines with J gene TRBJ2-1; TRBD1 is a possible D gene (5 bases). Trimming pared 9 bases from V and 5 bases from J, leaving 20 bases between. Germline V gene data show CDR1 as SGHNT and CDR2 as YENEEA. The CDR3 consists of 15 residues. The CDR3 nucleotides are TGTGCCAGAAGCCTCGAATATGGGGCCAACAATGAGCAGTTCTTC. Translation: CARSLEYGANNEQFF.

As for this clonotype: It may be a read error: a sequence one base away is much more abundant. This rearrangement joins TRBV5-1 to TRBJ1-2; possible D gene TRBD1, 6 bases. CDR3 length: 15 amino acids. Germline lookup yields CDR1 SGHRS and CDR2 YFSETQ. CDR3 protein: CTSSLAAGHSYGYTF. The CDR3 bases are TGCACCAGCAGCTTGGCCGCGGGACATTCCTATGGCTACACCTTC. Drawing the rest from reference TRBV5-1 and TRBJ1-2, the complete variable domain is KAGVTQTPRYLIKTRGQQVTLSCSPISGHRSVSWYQQTPGQGLQFLFEYFSETQRNKGNFPGRFSGRQFSNSRSEMNVSTLELGDSALYLCTSSLAAGHSYGYTFGSGTRLTVV.

For this clonotype: Mismatch with germline at one junction end may stem from a read error. The V call is TRBV12-3 or TRBV12-4, the J call TRBJ2-2; D may correspond to TRBD1 or TRBD2 (6 bases each). The CDR3 consists of 14 residues. This CDR3 reads CVSSPLVLRGELLF. The CDR3 DNA follows: TGTGTCAGCAGTCCCCTGGTACTTAGGGGGGAGCTGCTTTTT.

With regard to this clonotype: This may come from a read error, since a much larger clone is one base off. Because it lacks the conserved phenylalanine or tryptophan at the end, this CDR3 is likely a read error. V usage is TRBV10-3 and J usage is TRBJ2-7, with D hard to call. The germline CDR1 and CDR2 sequences are ENHRY and SYGVKD. With 4 bases removed from V and 7 bases from J, the gap between germline ends came to 23 bases. There are 16 residues in the CDR3. CDR3 DNA: TGTGCCATCAGTGGATCCGGGTCTCCTAAAAGAAGGGAGCAGTACTTA. It translates to CAISGSGSPKRREQYL.

With regard to this clonotype: A much larger clonotype is one base distant, so this may be a read error. The V call is TRBV12-3 or TRBV12-4, the J call TRBJ2-2; D is tentatively TRBD1 or TRBD2 (5 bases each). CDR3 size: 13 residues. The CDR3 DNA sequence: TGTGCCAGCAGTTTGGGGGTAACCGAGGAGCTGTTTTTT. It encodes CASSLGVTEELFF.

The sample holds many counts of this clonotype. This sequence joins TRBV6-1 and TRBJ2-2; no clear D gene. This CDR3 has 15 residues. Looked up from germline, CDR1 is MNHNS and CDR2 is SASEGT. V lost 6 bases, J lost 1 base, and 12 bases lay in between. CDR3 protein: CASRAGTGNTGELFF. The CDR3 DNA reads as TGTGCCAGCAGGGCCGGCACGGGGAACACCGGGGAGCTGTTTTTT.

This clonotype was counted a few times. The chain employs TRBV2 and TRBJ1-5, with D unclear. With 6 bases removed from V and 5 bases from J, the gap between germline ends came to 20 bases. Germline-derived CDR1 and CDR2 are SNHLY and FYNNEI. The CDR3 has 16 amino acids. Written as DNA, the CDR3 is TGTGCCAGCAGGCTGACCGGAGAGCCGGTTTATCAGCCCCAGCATTTT. This encodes CASRLTGEPVYQPQHF.

As regards this clonotype: Relative to the germline gene, one junction end is altered; a read error may explain this. The chain uses TRBV11-2 and TRBJ2-3; D is ambiguous. Germline loops: CDR1 SGHAT, CDR2 FQNNGV. The CDR3 spans 13 residues. CDR3 sequence: CASSASTRDTPYF. CDR3 in DNA: TGTGCCAGCAGTGCAAGCACGCGTGATACGCCGTATTTT.

Remarks on this clonotype: One end of the junction is discordant with germline, which a read error may explain. The chain couples TRBV12-3 or TRBV12-4 to TRBJ2-2, with a tentative D call TRBD2 (6 bases). This CDR3 is built from 16 residues. The CDR3 region is CASSLGLVANTGELFF. The DNA of the CDR3 is TGTGCCAGCAGTTTAGGACTAGTGGCCAACACAGGGGAGCTGTTTTTT.

The rearrangement joins TRBV10-3 to TRBJ2-7; D is unresolved. The germline V gene encodes CDR1 ENHRY and CDR2 SYGVKD. This CDR3 is built from 14 residues. V dropped 6 bases and J dropped 13 bases, with 25 bases sitting between them. CDR3 in amino acids: CAISQTGSDNGQYF. The DNA of the CDR3 is TGTGCCATCAGCCAGACCGGTTCCGACAACGGGCAATACTTC.

This clonotype was observed a single time. The gene calls are TRBV12-3 or TRBV12-4 and TRBJ2-1, with D maybe TRBD2 (6 bases). This CDR3 spans 13 amino acids. V shed 4 bases and J shed 8 bases, with 12 bases lying between them. The CDR3 sequence is CASSSPGSYEQFF. DNA of the CDR3: TGTGCCAGCAGTTCGCCCGGGAGCTATGAGCAGTTCTTC.

A note on this clonotype: The conserved phenylalanine or tryptophan is not found at the CDR3 terminus, so this likely reflects a read error. V gene TRBV11-2 combines with J gene TRBJ2-2; TRBD1 might be the D (6 bases). Germline V CDR1 and CDR2: SGHAT, FQNNGV. The CDR3 has 15 residues. The ends were cut back, 1 base at V and 9 bases at J, with 15 bases in the middle. As DNA, the CDR3 is TGTGCCAGCAGCTTAGGCAGGGGTAGAACCTGGGAGCTGTTTTAT. Amino acids: CASSLGRGRTWELFY.

This clonotype was found once. CDR3 region: CASSFSGTGDGNEQFF. CDR3 in DNA: TGTGCCAGCAGTTTTTCCGGGACAGGGGATGGGAATGAGCAGTTCTTC. The gene calls are TRBV6-2 or TRBV6-3 and TRBJ2-1; TRBD1 matches at 10 bases. This CDR3 is built from 16 residues. With 4 bases clipped from V and 7 bases from J, the junction kept 10 bases outside the gene matches. Germline lookup yields CDR1 MNHEY and CDR2 SVGEGT.

In its sample, this clonotype was seen a few times. One end of the junction is discordant with germline, which a read error may explain. This chain joins TRBV29-1 and TRBJ2-4; no firm D call. Per germline, CDR1 SQVTM and CDR2 ANQGSEA. The CDR3 is 13 amino acids. Here the CDR3 DNA reads TGCAGCGTTTGGACCTCCGCCAAAAACATCCAGTACTTC. This gives the protein CSVWTSAKNIQYF.

Points on this clonotype: With a much larger clone just one base away, this may be a read error. The CDR3 does not end in the conserved phenylalanine or tryptophan, so this is likely a read error. This chain joins TRBV6-1 and TRBJ2-3; tentatively, D is TRBD2 (6 bases). The CDR3 is 14 residues long. Trimming left V 5 bases short and J 2 bases short, with 11 bases between. From germline, CDR1 is MNHNS and CDR2 SASEGT. CDR3 amino acids: CASSYRETTDTQYL. The CDR3 DNA reads TGTGCCAGCAGTTATCGGGAGACCACAGATACGCAGTATCTT.